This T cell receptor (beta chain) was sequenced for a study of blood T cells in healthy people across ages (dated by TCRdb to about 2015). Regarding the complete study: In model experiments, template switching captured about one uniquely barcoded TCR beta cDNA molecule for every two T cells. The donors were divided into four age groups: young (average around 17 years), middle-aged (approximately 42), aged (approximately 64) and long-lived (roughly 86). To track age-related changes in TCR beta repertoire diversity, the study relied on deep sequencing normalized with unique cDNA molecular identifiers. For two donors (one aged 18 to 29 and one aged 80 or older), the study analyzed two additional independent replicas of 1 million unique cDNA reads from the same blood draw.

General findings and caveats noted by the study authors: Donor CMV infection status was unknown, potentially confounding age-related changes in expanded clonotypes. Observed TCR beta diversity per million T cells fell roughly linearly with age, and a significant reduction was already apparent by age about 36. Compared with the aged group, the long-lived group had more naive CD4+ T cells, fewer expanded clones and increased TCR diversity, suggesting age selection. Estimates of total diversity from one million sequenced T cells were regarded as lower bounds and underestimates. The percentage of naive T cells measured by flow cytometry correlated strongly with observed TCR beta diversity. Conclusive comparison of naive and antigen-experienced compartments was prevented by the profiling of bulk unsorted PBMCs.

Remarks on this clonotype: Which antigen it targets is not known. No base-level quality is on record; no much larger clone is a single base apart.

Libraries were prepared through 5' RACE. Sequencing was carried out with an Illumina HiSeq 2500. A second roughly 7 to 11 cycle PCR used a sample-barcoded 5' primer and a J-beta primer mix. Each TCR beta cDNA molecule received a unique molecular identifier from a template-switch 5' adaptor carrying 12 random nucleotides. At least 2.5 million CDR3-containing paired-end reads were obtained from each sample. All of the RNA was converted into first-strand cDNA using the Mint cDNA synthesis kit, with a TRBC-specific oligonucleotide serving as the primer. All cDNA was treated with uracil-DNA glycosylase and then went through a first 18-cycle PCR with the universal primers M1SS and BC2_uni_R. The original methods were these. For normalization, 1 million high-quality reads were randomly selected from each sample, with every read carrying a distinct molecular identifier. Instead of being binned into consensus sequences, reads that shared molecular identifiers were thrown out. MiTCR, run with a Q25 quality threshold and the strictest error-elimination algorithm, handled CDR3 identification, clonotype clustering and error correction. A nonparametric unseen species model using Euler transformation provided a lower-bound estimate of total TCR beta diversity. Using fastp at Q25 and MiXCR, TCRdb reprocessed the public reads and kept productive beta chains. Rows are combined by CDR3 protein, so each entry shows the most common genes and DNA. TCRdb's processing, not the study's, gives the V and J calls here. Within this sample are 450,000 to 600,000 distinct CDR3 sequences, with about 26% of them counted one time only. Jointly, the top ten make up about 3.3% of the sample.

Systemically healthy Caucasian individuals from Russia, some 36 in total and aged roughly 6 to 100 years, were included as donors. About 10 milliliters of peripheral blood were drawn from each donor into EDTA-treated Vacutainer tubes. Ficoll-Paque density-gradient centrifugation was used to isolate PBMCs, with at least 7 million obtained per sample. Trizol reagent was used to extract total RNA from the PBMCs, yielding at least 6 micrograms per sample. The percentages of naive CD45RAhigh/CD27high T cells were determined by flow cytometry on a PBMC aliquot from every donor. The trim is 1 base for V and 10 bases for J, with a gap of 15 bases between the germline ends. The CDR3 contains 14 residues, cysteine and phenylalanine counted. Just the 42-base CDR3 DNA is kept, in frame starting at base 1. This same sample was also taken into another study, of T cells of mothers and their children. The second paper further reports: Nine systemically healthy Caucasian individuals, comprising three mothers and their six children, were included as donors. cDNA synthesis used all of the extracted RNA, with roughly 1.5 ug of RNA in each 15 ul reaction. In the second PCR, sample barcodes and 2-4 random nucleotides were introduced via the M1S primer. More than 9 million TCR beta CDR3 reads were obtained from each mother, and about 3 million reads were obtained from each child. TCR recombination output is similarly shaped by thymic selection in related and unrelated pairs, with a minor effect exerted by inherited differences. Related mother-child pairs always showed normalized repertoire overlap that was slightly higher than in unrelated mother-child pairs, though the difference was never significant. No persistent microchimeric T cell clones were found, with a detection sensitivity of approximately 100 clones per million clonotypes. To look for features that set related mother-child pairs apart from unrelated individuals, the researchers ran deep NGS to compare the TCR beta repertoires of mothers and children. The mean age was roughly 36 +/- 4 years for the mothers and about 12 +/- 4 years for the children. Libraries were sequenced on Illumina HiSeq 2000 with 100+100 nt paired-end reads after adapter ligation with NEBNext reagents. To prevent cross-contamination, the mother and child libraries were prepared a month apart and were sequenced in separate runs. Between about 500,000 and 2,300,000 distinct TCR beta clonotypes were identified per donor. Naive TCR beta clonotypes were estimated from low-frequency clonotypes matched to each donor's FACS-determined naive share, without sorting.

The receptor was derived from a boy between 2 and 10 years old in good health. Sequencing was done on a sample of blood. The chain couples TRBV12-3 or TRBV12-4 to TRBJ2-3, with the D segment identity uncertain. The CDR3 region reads CASSLDVRTDAQYF. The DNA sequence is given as TGTGCCAGCAGTTTAGACGTGAGAACGGATGCGCAGTATTTT.